Below are 29 T cell receptor beta chains sequenced from a single sample in a study of blood T cells in healthy people across ages (dated by TCRdb to the mid-2010s). To prepare the library, 5' RACE was applied. This sample was sequenced with an Illumina HiSeq 2500. A second roughly 6 to 12 cycle PCR used a sample-barcoded 5' primer and a J-beta primer mix. TCRdb reran the public reads through fastp at Q25 and MiXCR, keeping productive beta chains. Merged by CDR3 protein, the rows form single entries marked with the most common genes and DNA. The sample records about 1.4 million distinct CDR3 sequences, 45% to 70% of which are singletons. The ten largest clones represent about 6.3% of the sample. Sequencing was carried out using blood. The receptors derive from a man between 18 and 29 years old in good health.

The chain couples TRBV4-2 to TRBJ2-6; the match to TRBD2 covers 12 bases. This CDR3 spans 19 amino acids. CDR1 is LGHNA, CDR2 YNFKEQ, per germline. V dropped 4 bases and J dropped 0; count of bases not matched to a gene: 7. The CDR3 coding sequence is TGTGCCAGCAGCCCTCCTAGCGGGAGGGACGACTCTGGGGCCAACGTCCTGACTTTC. Amino acid sequence: CASSPPSGRDDSGANVLTF.

The J gene is TRBJ1-6, the V gene TRBV3-1; TRBD1 might be the D (5 bases). The CDR3 covers 16 residues. V lost 2 bases, J lost 5 bases, and 13 bases lay in between. Per germline, CDR1 LGHDT and CDR2 YNNKEL (reference sequence). The CDR3 bases are TGTGCCAGCAGCCAATATGGGACGGGAGATAATTCACCCCTCCACTTT. Its translation: CASSQYGTGDNSPLHF.

The rearrangement joins TRBV10-3 to TRBJ1-1; D call uncertain. This CDR3 region has 13 residues. CDR1 and CDR2 from the germline V gene are ENHRY and SYGVKD. V lost 6 bases to trimming and J lost 7 bases, with 15 bases between them. CDR3 nucleotide sequence: TGTGCCATCAGAAAAGGCTCGGGGAATGAAGCTTTCTTT. It translates to CAIRKGSGNEAFF.

The chain recombines TRBV5-1 with TRBJ2-1, with TRBD1 as a possible D gene (5 bases). The V gene's germline CDR1 is SGHRS and CDR2 YFSETQ. CDR3 size: 15 residues. Trimming left V 0 bases short and J 8 bases short, with 15 bases between. CDR3 region: CASSLDQGRLDEQFF. The DNA of the CDR3 is TGCGCCAGCAGCTTGGACCAGGGAAGGTTGGATGAGCAGTTCTTC.

This clonotype was observed a handful of times. The chain has TRBV12-3 or TRBV12-4 and TRBJ2-1, with D perhaps TRBD1 or TRBD2 (5 bases each). V shed 5 bases and J shed 4 bases, with 18 bases lying between them. The CDR3 has 16 amino acids. CDR3 residues: CASSPTVGAHYNEQFF. In DNA, the CDR3 is TGTGCCAGCAGTCCGACGGTCGGGGCACATTACAATGAGCAGTTCTTC.

This clonotype was counted only a few times. The V gene is TRBV20-1, the J gene TRBJ2-7; 7 positions agree with TRBD1. V lost 5 bases and J lost 4; bases outside the gene matches: 11. Germline V gene sequence: CDR1 DFQATT, CDR2 SNEGSKA (reference sequence). This CDR3 comprises 14 residues. The CDR3 DNA is TGCAGTGCTGCTCGACAGGGAAGGGGTTACGAGCAGTACTTC. It encodes CSAARQGRGYEQYF.

This chain uses TRBV10-3 with TRBJ2-3; D possibly corresponds to TRBD2 (6 bases). CDR1 and CDR2 (germline): ENHRY, SYGVKD. Trimming removed 4 bases at V and 1 base at J, with 12 bases between. The CDR3 is 15 residues long. The CDR3 sequence: CAISGLAARTDTQYF. The CDR3 DNA is TGTGCCATCAGTGGGTTAGCGGCTCGCACAGATACGCAGTATTTT.

The V gene is TRBV7-2, the J gene TRBJ2-7; 8 nucleotides agree with TRBD2. The V segment lost 4 bases and the J segment 1 base; nucleotides outside the gene matches: 6. In germline, CDR1 is SGHTA, CDR2 FQGNSA. The CDR3 spans 15 residues. The CDR3 nucleotides are TGTGCCAGCAGCTATGGACTAGCCCCATCCTACGAGCAGTACTTC. It specifies CASSYGLAPSYEQYF.

The chain links TRBV5-1 to TRBJ2-1, with D possibly matching TRBD2 (6 bases). Germline V gene sequence: CDR1 SGHRS, CDR2 YFSETQ. The V gene lost 6 bases and the J gene lost 6 bases, with 19 bases spanning the gap. This CDR3 region has 15 residues. This CDR3 is CASNTGTGLANEQFF. CDR3 coding DNA: TGCGCCAGCAATACCGGGACTGGCCTCGCCAATGAGCAGTTCTTC.

The V and J genes are TRBV10-3 and TRBJ2-7, with D tentatively TRBD1 (5 bases). Trimming removed 3 bases from V and 3 bases from J, with 9 bases in between. The CDR3 consists of 13 residues. CDR1 and CDR2 from the germline V gene are ENHRY and SYGVKD. The CDR3 loop is CAISDLQDYEQYF. The CDR3 region has the DNA TGTGCCATCAGTGATCTACAGGACTACGAGCAGTACTTC.

This sequence joins TRBV20-1 and TRBJ2-4; 8 nucleotides align to TRBD1. Losses at the gene ends were 6 bases for V and 1 base for J; bases not matched to a gene: 8. CDR1 and CDR2 from the germline V gene are DFQATT and SNEGSKA (reference sequence). The CDR3 extends over 15 amino acids. In DNA form, the CDR3 reads TGCAGTGCCACCCAGGGGGCTGCGGCCAAAAACATTCAGTACTTC. Translation: CSATQGAAAKNIQYF.

CDR3 DNA: TGTGCCAGCAGCTATTTTTCTGGGGAGACCCAGTACTTC. Protein: CASSYFSGETQYF. The chain uses TRBV7-2 and TRBJ2-5; D gene ambiguous. V lost 4 bases to trimming and J lost 5 bases, with 11 bases between them. Germline CDR1 is SGHTA and CDR2 is FQGNSA. The CDR3 spans 13 residues.

CDR3 DNA: TGTGCCAGCAGCAACACTAGAGGGCAGAGCTCCTATAATTCACCCCTCCACTTT. Its translation: CASSNTRGQSSYNSPLHF. This rearrangement joins TRBV21-1 to TRBJ1-6. TRBV21-1 is designated a pseudogene. The CDR3 covers 18 residues.

The J gene is TRBJ2-3, the V gene TRBV6-2 or TRBV6-3; 7 bases are shared with TRBD2. This CDR3 region has 15 residues. The germline gives CDR1 MNHEY, CDR2 SVGEGT. V gave up 7 bases and J gave up 7 bases; unmatched junction bases: 14. This CDR3 reads CASTIFPGTTNTQYF. In DNA form, the CDR3 reads TGTGCCAGCACCATCTTTCCCGGGACTACCAATACGCAGTATTTT.

The gene calls are TRBV6-6 and TRBJ2-6; D is perhaps TRBD1 (5 bases). The ends were cut back, 8 bases at V and 2 bases at J, with 13 bases in the middle. Looked up from germline, CDR1 is MNHNY and CDR2 is SVGAGI (reference sequence). This CDR3 contains 15 residues. The CDR3 nucleotides read TGTGCCAGCGGGGCAGGGCTGACTGGGGCCAACGTCCTGACTTTC. It codes for CASGAGLTGANVLTF.

The table lists this clonotype with a count of one. The chain joins TRBV7-2 to TRBJ2-1; D unresolved. The CDR3 covers 14 residues. The germline V gene has CDR1 SGHTA and CDR2 FQGNSA. The ends were cut back, 5 bases at V and 7 bases at J, with 15 bases in the middle. CDR3 amino acids: CASSPAPLGNEQFF. The CDR3 DNA reads as TGTGCCAGCAGCCCGGCCCCCCTCGGGAATGAGCAGTTCTTC.

This clonotype is a singleton in its sample. V usage is TRBV9 and J usage is TRBJ1-2, with TRBD1 identical over 7 bases. With V trimmed by 0 bases and J by 6 bases, 5 bases remained unmatched. This CDR3 contains 14 residues. Germline CDR1 SGDLS, CDR2 YYNGEE. The CDR3 DNA reads as TGTGCCAGCAGCGTAGCCACAGGGGTGGATGGCTACACCTTC. Translated, it gives CASSVATGVDGYTF.

A few counts support this clonotype. The chain couples TRBV20-1 to TRBJ2-5; 11 positions agree with TRBD1. Losses at the gene ends were 4 bases for V and 2 bases for J; bases not matched to a gene: 15. Germline V gene sequence: CDR1 DFQATT, CDR2 SNEGSKA (reference sequence). CDR3 length: 18 amino acids. CDR3 sequence reads: CSANGWIRTGGRQETQYF. The CDR3 bases are TGCAGTGCTAACGGTTGGATCAGGACAGGGGGCCGTCAAGAGACCCAGTACTTC.

The gene calls are TRBV4-1 and TRBJ2-7; TRBD1 matches at 7 bases. This CDR3 is 15 amino acids long. The V gene's germline CDR1 is MGHRA and CDR2 YSYEKL. The V and J ends lost 1 base and 2 bases, in that order; junction bases with no gene match: 5. In DNA, the CDR3 is TGCGCCAGCAGCCAAGGCCCCGGGACAGCCTACGAGCAGTACTTC. Translated: CASSQGPGTAYEQYF.

The chain couples TRBV20-1 to TRBJ2-1; 12 nucleotides agree with TRBD2. The CDR3 has 14 amino acids. CDR1 and CDR2 (germline): DFQATT, SNEGSKA (reference sequence). The J segment lost 6 bases and the V segment lost 5 bases, leaving 5 bases of the junction unmatched. CDR3 coding DNA: TGCAGTGCTCGACTAGCGGGGGCCCTCAATGAGCAGTTCTTC. This translates into CSARLAGALNEQFF.

The chain has TRBV29-1 and TRBJ2-5; D ambiguous. Trimming shortened V by 2 bases and J by 11 bases, and 18 bases separated the two germline ends. The CDR3 sequence is 13 residues long. Germline V gives CDR1 SQVTM, CDR2 ANQGSEA. The CDR3 DNA sequence: TGCAGCGTTGAATTTGACAACTCCTACGGGCAGTACTTC. The encoded protein is CSVEFDNSYGQYF. The entire variable domain, with the rest obtained from reference TRBV29-1 and TRBJ2-5, is as follows: SAVISQKPSRDICQRGTSLTIQCQVDSQVTMMFWYRQQPGQSLTLIATANQGSEATYESGFVIDKFPISRPNLTFSTLTVSNMSPEDSSIYLCSVEFDNSYGQYFGPGTRLLVL.

The V and J genes are TRBV6-2 or TRBV6-3 and TRBJ2-1; 7 positions match TRBD2. V gave up 6 bases and J gave up 4 bases; unmatched junction bases: 24. Germline CDR1 MNHEY, CDR2 SVGEGT. The CDR3 is 20 residues long. CDR3 loop: CASRVSSTSKRRSSYNEQFF. The CDR3 nucleotides read TGTGCCAGCAGAGTCTCATCGACTAGCAAGAGAAGGAGCTCGTACAATGAGCAGTTCTTC.

This clonotype was counted only a few times. This chain connects TRBV7-2 to TRBJ2-5, with a weak D call TRBD2 (6 bases). Germline loops: CDR1 SGHTA, CDR2 FQGNSA. The CDR3 spans 16 residues. The V end was cut by 5 bases, the J end by 2 bases, with 18 bases between. The CDR3: CASSHWGTQLQETQYF. The CDR3 DNA reads as TGTGCCAGCAGCCATTGGGGGACTCAGCTTCAAGAGACCCAGTACTTC.

This sequence joins TRBV9 and TRBJ1-4; TRBD1 matches 7 bases. This CDR3 is built from 15 residues. The trim removed 4 bases at V and 5 bases at J, leaving 8 bases unmatched. The V gene's germline CDR1 is SGDLS and CDR2 YYNGEE. CDR3: CASSPRTGGNEKLFF. CDR3 DNA sequence: TGTGCCAGCAGCCCCAGGACAGGTGGAAATGAAAAACTGTTTTTT.

The V call is TRBV6-5, the J call TRBJ2-1; D perhaps matches TRBD1 (5 bases). Trimming took 3 bases from V and 9 from J, leaving 12 bases between them. Germline CDR1 and CDR2: MNHEY and SVGAGI. The CDR3 covers 13 residues. The CDR3 DNA reads TGTGCCAGCAGTTATTCAGGGAAGGTTGAGCAGTTCTTC. Amino acids: CASSYSGKVEQFF.

CDR3 sequence reads: CASSGRTTRETQYF. The CDR3 DNA reads TGTGCCAGCAGTGGACGGACGACTCGGGAGACCCAGTACTTC. The chain combines TRBV25-1 with TRBJ2-5; no clear D gene. Deletions cut 4 bases from V and 5 bases from J, with 14 bases between. Germline-derived CDR1 and CDR2 are MGHDK and SYGVNS. The CDR3 is 14 residues long.

The genes are TRBV4-1 and TRBJ2-5, with TRBD1 matching over 9 bases. The J call could be wrong; TRBJ2-7 is a better fit for the DNA end. Germline CDR1 reads MGHRA; CDR2 reads YSYEKL. The CDR3 consists of 17 residues. CDR3 residues: CASSEAIGDRVENEQYF. In DNA form, the CDR3 reads TGCGCCAGCAGCGAAGCCATCGGGGACAGGGTGGAAAACGAGCAGTACTTC.

V and J are TRBV15 and TRBJ2-3, with 9 bases aligning to TRBD2. J was trimmed by 4 bases and V by 3 bases; bases with no gene match: 11. Germline V gene sequence: CDR1 LNHNV, CDR2 YYDKDF (reference sequence). The CDR3 length is 17 residues. The CDR3: CATSRIGGGAQPDTQYF. CDR3 bases: TGTGCCACCAGCAGGATTGGCGGGGGGGCACAACCAGATACGCAGTATTTT.

This clonotype was picked up a small number of times. J is TRBJ2-1 and V is TRBV4-1; D assignment may be TRBD1 or TRBD2 (5 bases each). CDR1 is MGHRA, CDR2 YSYEKL, per germline. The CDR3 has 14 amino acids. V was clipped by 5 bases and J by 10 bases, with 18 bases between them. The CDR3 bases are TGCGCCAGCAGCACGCCAGGGACCGTAACCGAGCAGTTCTTC. It specifies CASSTPGTVTEQFF.